One TCR beta chain is described in this entry. This sample is part of a study of post-analysis software for immune sequencing data. The authors incorporated unique molecular identifiers into the TCR beta cDNA libraries. Each CDR3 protein gets one entry after TCRdb re-called the PCR reads with MiXCR. The sample comprises 750,000 to 950,000 distinct CDR3 sequences, about 50% of which are singletons, and over 4% rests with the top ten. Sequencing was carried out using blood. This clonotype was obtained from a girl aged 10 to 17 with multiple sclerosis.

The CDR3 reads CASSEGLGTSYEQYF. The CDR3 region has the DNA TGTGCCAGCAGTGAAGGACTAGGAACCTCCTACGAGCAGTACTTC. The genes are TRBV6-1 and TRBJ2-7; D might be TRBD2 (6 bases). This CDR3 region has 15 residues. The germline gives CDR1 MNHNS, CDR2 SASEGT. V shed 1 base and J shed 0 bases, with 10 bases lying between them.